This section outlines one TCR beta chain sequence together with its context. Some clones are missing from TCRdb's copy, which holds only in-frame ones; the method was immunoSEQ multiplex PCR. The top ten clones hold 5% to 8.5% of a sample with 150,000 to 200,000 clones, more than 75% of them seen once. The data stem from a study of blood T cell repertoires in COVID-19. Residents of about two dozen US areas, aged about 18 to 95 years, made up the participants. Sequencing was done on a sample of PBMCs or T cells enriched from blood (not recorded which). The receptor comes from a woman between 50 and 59 years old who had recovered from COVID-19.

The CDR3 DNA reads TGCGCCAGCAGCCAAGACCCCGGGACAGGGGTCTATGGCTACACCTTC. Translated: CASSQDPGTGVYGYTF. The rearrangement links TRBV4-3 to TRBJ1-2, with 10 positions matching TRBD1. Germline CDR1 LGHNA, CDR2 YSLEER. CDR3 size: 16 residues. Germline trimming cut 0 bases from V and 4 bases from J; bases unmatched to any gene: 5.